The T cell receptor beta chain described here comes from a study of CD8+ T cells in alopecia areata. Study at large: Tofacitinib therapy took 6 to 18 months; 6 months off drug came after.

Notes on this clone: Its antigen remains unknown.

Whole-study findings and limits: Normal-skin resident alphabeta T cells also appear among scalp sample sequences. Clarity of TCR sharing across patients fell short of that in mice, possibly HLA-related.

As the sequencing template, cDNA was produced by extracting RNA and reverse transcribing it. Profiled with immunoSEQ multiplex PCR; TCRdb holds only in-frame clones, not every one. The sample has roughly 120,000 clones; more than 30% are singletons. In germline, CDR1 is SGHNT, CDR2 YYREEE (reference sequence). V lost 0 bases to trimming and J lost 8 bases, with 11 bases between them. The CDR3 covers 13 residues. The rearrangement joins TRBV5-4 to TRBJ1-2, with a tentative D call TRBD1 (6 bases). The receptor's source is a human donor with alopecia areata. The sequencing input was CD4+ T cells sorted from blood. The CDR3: CASSLGQVEGYTF. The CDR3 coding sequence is TGTGCCAGCAGCTTGGGACAGGTTGAAGGCTACACCTTC.